This TCR beta chain derives from a study of control samples from healthy donors and cancer patients. With regard to this clone: Within the sample, other DNA sequences also encode this same CDR3.

Germline assignment: CDR1 SGHTA and CDR2 FQGNSA. The V end was cut by 1 base, the J end by 2 bases, with 8 bases between. The CDR3 consists of 14 residues. The protocol was immunoSEQ multiplex PCR, while the TCRdb copy is restricted to in-frame clones and leaves out a portion. The sample consists of some 150,000 clones, around 93% of them appearing once. The chain employs TRBV7-2 and TRBJ1-2; possible D gene TRBD1, 6 bases. The TCR was taken from a woman aged 60 to 75 in good health. The sequenced material came from blood. CDR3 protein: CASSLGQGNYGYTF. The CDR3 region has the DNA TGTGCCAGCAGCTTAGGCCAGGGGAACTATGGCTACACCTTC.